A single sample gave rise to the 12 T cell receptor beta chains below, sequenced in a study of cytomegalovirus exposure and HLA in healthy donors. Researchers ran the PCR with 60 Vbeta and 13 Jbeta primers. Profiled with immunoSEQ multiplex PCR; TCRdb holds only in-frame clones, not every one. The table includes roughly 170,000 clones, about three quarters detected once. The sequenced sample consisted of PBMCs. The receptor set was obtained from a woman aged 25 to 39 in good health and CMV-seropositive.

This clone was observed a few times. The chain uses TRBV6-6 and TRBJ1-2, with 7 positions matching TRBD1. V shed 5 bases, J shed 8 bases, and the junction held 11 bases outside the gene matches. CDR1 and CDR2 (germline): MNHNY, SVGAGI (reference sequence). The CDR3 length is 14 residues. CDR3 region: CASSHQTGINGYTF. The CDR3 bases are TGTGCCAGCAGTCACCAGACAGGGATAAACGGCTACACCTTC.

The chain has TRBV5-1 and TRBJ2-7; 9 bases agree with TRBD2. Looked up from germline, CDR1 is SGHRS and CDR2 is YFSETQ. The CDR3 loop spans 12 amino acids. V lost 7 bases to trimming and J lost 2 bases; unmatched junction nucleotides: 1. CDR3 nucleotide sequence: TGCGCCAGCTCTAGCGGGGCCTACGAGCAGTACTTC. Residues: CASSSGAYEQYF.

V is TRBV9 and J is TRBJ2-2; D not resolved. The CDR3 is made up of 13 amino acids. The V end lost 2 bases, the J end lost 5 bases, and 7 bases lay between the germline ends. Germline V gene data show CDR1 as SGDLS and CDR2 as YYNGEE. Here the CDR3 reads CASSVTTTGELFF. In DNA, the CDR3 is TGTGCCAGCAGCGTCACTACAACCGGGGAGCTGTTTTTT.

This chain links TRBV7-8 with TRBJ2-1; the D gene is possibly TRBD2 (5 bases). The V and J ends lost 1 base and 6 bases respectively, with 16 bases between them. Germline assignment: CDR1 SGHVS and CDR2 FQNEAQ. The CDR3 consists of 16 residues. The CDR3 here is CASSLGAGRSGNEQFF. DNA for the CDR3: TGTGCCAGCAGCTTAGGGGCGGGCCGCTCCGGCAATGAGCAGTTCTTC.

A remark on this clone: Within the sample, other DNA sequences also encode this same CDR3. The chain couples TRBV27 to TRBJ1-1; a possible D gene is TRBD1 (6 bases). The ends were cut back, 6 bases at V and 0 bases at J, with 11 bases in the middle. CDR1 and CDR2 (germline): MNHEY, SMNVEV (reference sequence). CDR3 size: 14 residues. The CDR3 is CASSPTGLNTEAFF. Here the CDR3 DNA reads TGTGCCAGCAGCCCCACAGGGTTGAACACTGAAGCTTTCTTT.

The chain joins TRBV10-3 to TRBJ1-5, with 7 nucleotides matching TRBD1. Germline CDR1 is ENHRY and CDR2 is SYGVKD. V trimming: 2 bases; J trimming: 4 bases; junction bases outside the gene matches: 8. The CDR3 is 16 residues long. The CDR3 DNA is TGTGCCATCAGTGAGGCGCCGGGACAGATAAATCAGCCCCAGCATTTT. It specifies CAISEAPGQINQPQHF.

The rearrangement joins TRBV7-9 to TRBJ2-7; D is unresolved. Germline V gene lookup returns CDR1 SEHNR and CDR2 FQNEAQ (reference sequence). This CDR3 comprises 12 residues. V lost 5 bases to trimming and J lost 2 bases, with 7 bases between them. The CDR3 sequence is CASSPPAYEQYF. The CDR3, as DNA: TGTGCCAGCAGCCCCCCAGCCTACGAGCAGTACTTC.

This chain joins TRBV5-1 and TRBJ2-1; the match to TRBD2 covers 12 bases. The V gene end was trimmed by 5 bases and the J gene end by 7 bases; junction bases not matched to a gene: 1. Germline CDR1 and CDR2: SGHRS and YFSETQ. This CDR3 is 13 amino acids long. CDR3 DNA: TGCGCCAGCAGGACTAGCGGGAGTAATGAGCAGTTCTTC. Translating gives CASRTSGSNEQFF.

The chain links TRBV7-9 to TRBJ1-3; D not resolved. This CDR3 is 15 amino acids long. V lost 1 base to trimming and J lost 0 bases, with 7 bases between them. CDR1 is SEHNR, CDR2 FQNEAQ, per germline (reference sequence). The CDR3 here is CASSLERGSGNTIYF. For the CDR3, the DNA is TGTGCCAGCAGCTTAGAGCGGGGCTCTGGAAACACCATATATTTT.

The chain joins TRBV4-1 to TRBJ1-5; D call uncertain. The germline V and J ends were trimmed by 1 base and 1 base, with 5 bases remaining between them. CDR1 MGHRA and CDR2 YSYEKL come from the germline V gene. CDR3 length equals 14 residues. The CDR3 region is CASSQGMSNQPQHF. In nucleotides, the CDR3 is TGCGCCAGCAGCCAAGGTATGAGCAATCAGCCCCAGCATTTT.

The V call is TRBV6-5, the J call TRBJ2-5, with 8 bases aligning to TRBD1. CDR1 and CDR2 (germline): MNHEY, SVGAGI. The V segment lost 5 bases and the J segment 4 bases; nucleotides outside the gene matches: 6. The CDR3 spans 14 residues. CDR3 in amino acids: CASSRQGLRETQYF. CDR3 coding DNA: TGTGCCAGCAGTCGACAGGGGCTGCGAGAGACCCAGTACTTC.

In its sample, this clone was seen once. The gene calls are TRBV30 and TRBJ1-1; TRBD1 agrees at 11 bases. The CDR3 extends over 14 amino acids. The trim removed 0 bases at V and 4 bases at J, leaving 1 base unmatched. Germline V gene sequence: CDR1 GTSNPN, CDR2 SVGIG (reference sequence). Written as DNA, the CDR3 is TGTGCCTGGAGTGTGGGGACAGGGGGCACTGAAGCTTTCTTT. It specifies CAWSVGTGGTEAFF.